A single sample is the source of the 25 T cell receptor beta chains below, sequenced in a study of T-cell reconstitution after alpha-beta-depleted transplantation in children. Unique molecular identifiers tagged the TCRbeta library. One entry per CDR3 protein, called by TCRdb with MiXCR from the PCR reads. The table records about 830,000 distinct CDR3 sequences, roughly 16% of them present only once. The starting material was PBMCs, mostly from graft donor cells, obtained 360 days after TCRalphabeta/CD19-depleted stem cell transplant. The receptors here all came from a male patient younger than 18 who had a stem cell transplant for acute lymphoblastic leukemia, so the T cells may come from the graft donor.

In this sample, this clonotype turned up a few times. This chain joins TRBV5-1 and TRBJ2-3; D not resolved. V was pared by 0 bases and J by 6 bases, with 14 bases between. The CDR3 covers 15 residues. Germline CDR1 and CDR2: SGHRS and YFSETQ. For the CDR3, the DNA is TGCGCCAGCAGCTTGGGTCCACGTGGGTCGGATACGCAGTATTTT. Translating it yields CASSLGPRGSDTQYF.

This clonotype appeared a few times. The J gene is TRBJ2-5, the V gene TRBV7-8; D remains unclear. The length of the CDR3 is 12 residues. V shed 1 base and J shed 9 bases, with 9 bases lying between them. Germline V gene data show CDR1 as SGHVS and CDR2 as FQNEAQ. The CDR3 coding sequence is TGTGCCAGCAGCTTAGTTCCGGCGGCCCAGTACTTC. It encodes CASSLVPAAQYF.

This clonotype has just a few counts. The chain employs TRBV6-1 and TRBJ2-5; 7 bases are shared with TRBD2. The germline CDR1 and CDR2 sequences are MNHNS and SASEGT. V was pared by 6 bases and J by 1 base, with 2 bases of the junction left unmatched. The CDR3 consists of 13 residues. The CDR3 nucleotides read TGTGCCAGCAGGGGACTACTCCAAGAGACCCAGTACTTC. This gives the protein CASRGLLQETQYF.

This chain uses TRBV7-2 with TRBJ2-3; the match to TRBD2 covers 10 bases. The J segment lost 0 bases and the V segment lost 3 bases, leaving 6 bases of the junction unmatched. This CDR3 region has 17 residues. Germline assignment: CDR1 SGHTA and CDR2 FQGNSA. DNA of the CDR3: TGTGCCAGCAGCTTTAGGGCGACTAGCGGGAGCACAGATACGCAGTATTTT. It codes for CASSFRATSGSTDTQYF.

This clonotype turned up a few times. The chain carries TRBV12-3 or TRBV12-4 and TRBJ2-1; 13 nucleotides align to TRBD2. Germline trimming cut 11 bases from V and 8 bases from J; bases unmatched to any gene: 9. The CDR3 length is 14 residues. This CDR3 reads CAVGGLAGEYEQFF. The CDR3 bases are TGTGCCGTGGGAGGACTAGCGGGAGAGTATGAGCAGTTCTTC.

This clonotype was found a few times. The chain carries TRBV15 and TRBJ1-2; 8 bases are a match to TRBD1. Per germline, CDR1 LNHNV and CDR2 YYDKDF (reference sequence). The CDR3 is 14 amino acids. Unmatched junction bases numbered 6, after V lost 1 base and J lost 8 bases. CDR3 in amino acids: CATSRGRDRPGYTF. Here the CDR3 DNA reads TGTGCCACCAGCAGAGGCAGGGACAGGCCCGGCTACACCTTC. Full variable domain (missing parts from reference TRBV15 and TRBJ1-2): DAMVIQNPRYQVTQFGKPVTLSCSQTLNHNVMYWYQQKSSQAPKLLFHYYDKDFNNEADTPDNFQSRRPNTSFCFLDIRSPGLGDTAMYLCATSRGRDRPGYTFGSGTRLTVV.

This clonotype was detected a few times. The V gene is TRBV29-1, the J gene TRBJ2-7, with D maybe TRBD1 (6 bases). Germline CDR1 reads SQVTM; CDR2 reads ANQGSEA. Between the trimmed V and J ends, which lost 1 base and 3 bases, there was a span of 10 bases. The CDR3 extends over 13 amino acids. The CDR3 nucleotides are TGCAGCGTTGAAGGGGGGCATGACTACGAGCAGTACTTC. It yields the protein CSVEGGHDYEQYF.

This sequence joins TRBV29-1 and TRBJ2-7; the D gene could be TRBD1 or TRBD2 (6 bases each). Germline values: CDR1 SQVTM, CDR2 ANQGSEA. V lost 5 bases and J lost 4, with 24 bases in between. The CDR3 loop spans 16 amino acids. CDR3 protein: CSVPGTIHGGAYEQYF. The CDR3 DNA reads TGCAGCGTTCCCGGGACAATACACGGGGGTGCATACGAGCAGTACTTC.

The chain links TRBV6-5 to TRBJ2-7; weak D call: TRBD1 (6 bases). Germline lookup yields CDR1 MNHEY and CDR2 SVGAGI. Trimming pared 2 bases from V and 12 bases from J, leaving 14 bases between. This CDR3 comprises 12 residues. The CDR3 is CASSYLRGPPYF. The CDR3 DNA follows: TGTGCCAGCAGTTACCTCAGGGGACCCCCGTACTTC.

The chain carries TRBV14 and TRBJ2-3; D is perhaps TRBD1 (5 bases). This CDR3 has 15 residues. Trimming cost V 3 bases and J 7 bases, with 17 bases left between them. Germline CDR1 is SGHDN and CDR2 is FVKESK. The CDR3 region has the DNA TGTGCCAGCAGCCAGCATGGGCCAGGGCAACATACGCAGTATTTT. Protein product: CASSQHGPGQHTQYF. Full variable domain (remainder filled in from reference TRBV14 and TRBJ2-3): EAGVTQFPSHSVIEKGQTVTLRCDPISGHDNLYWYRRVMGKEIKFLLHFVKESKQDESGMPNNRFLAERTGGTYSTLKVQPAELEDSGVYFCASSQHGPGQHTQYFGPGTRLTVL.

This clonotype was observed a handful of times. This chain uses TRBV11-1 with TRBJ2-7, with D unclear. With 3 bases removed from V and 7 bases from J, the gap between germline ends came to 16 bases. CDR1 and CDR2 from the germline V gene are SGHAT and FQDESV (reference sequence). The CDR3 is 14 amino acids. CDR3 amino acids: CASSLPSRPMEQYF. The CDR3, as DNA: TGTGCCAGCAGCTTGCCTAGTCGCCCGATGGAGCAGTACTTC.

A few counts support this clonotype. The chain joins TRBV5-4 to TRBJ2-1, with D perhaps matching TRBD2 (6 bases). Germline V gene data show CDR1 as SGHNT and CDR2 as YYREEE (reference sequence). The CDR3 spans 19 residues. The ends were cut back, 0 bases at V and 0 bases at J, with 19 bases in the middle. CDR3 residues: CASSLGLGTFQSSYNEQFF. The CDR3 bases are TGTGCCAGCAGCTTGGGATTGGGGACTTTTCAGAGCTCCTACAATGAGCAGTTCTTC.

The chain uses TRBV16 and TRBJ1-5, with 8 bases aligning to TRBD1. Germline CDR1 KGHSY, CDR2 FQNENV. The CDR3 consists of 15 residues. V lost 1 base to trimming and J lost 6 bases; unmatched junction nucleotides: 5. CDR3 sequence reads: CASSQFRGLSQPQHF. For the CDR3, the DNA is TGTGCCAGCAGCCAATTCAGGGGGCTAAGTCAGCCCCAGCATTTT. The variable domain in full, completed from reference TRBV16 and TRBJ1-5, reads GEEVAQTPKHLVRGEGQKAKLYCAPIKGHSYVFWYQQVLKNEFKFLISFQNENVFDETGMPKERFSAKCLPNSPCSLEIQATKLEDSAVYFCASSQFRGLSQPQHFGDGTRLSIL.

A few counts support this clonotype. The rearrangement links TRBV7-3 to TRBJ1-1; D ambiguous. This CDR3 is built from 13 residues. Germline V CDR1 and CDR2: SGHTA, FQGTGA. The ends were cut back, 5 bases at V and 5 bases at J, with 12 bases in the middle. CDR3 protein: CASSPMGNTEAFF. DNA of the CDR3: TGTGCCAGCAGCCCGATGGGGAATACTGAAGCTTTCTTT.

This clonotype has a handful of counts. The CDR3 sequence is CASSPPGQGRYGYTF. Here the CDR3 DNA reads TGTGCCAGCAGCCCGCCAGGGCAGGGGAGGTATGGCTACACCTTC. The rearrangement joins TRBV7-9 to TRBJ1-2, with a tentative D call TRBD1 (6 bases). With 5 bases removed from V and 5 bases from J, the gap between germline ends came to 18 bases. CDR1 and CDR2 (germline): SEHNR, FQNEAQ (reference sequence). The CDR3 length is 15 residues.

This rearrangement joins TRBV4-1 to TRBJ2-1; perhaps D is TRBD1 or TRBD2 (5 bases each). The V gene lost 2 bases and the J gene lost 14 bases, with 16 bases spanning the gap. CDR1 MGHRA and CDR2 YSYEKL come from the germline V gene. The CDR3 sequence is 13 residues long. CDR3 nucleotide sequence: TGCGCCAGCAGCCAACCTGGGGGAACATGGGAGTTCTTC. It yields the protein CASSQPGGTWEFF.

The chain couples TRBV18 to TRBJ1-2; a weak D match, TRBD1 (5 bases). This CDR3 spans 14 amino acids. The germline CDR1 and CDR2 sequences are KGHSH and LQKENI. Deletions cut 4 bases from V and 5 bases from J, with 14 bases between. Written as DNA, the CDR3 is TGTGCCAGCTCACTTCGGACGGGGGAATATGGCTACACCTTC. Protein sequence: CASSLRTGEYGYTF. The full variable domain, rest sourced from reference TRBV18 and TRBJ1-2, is NAGVMQNPRHLVRRRGQEARLRCSPMKGHSHVYWYRQLPEEGLKFMVYLQKENIIDESGMPKERFSAEFPKEGPSILRIQQVVRGDSAAYFCASSLRTGEYGYTFGSGTRLTVV.

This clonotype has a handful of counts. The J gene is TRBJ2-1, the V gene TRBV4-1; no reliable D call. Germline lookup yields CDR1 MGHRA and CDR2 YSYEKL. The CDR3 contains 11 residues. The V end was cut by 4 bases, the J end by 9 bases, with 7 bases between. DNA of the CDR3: TGCGCCAGCAGCCGAGCCTTTGAGCAGTTCTTC. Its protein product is CASSRAFEQFF.

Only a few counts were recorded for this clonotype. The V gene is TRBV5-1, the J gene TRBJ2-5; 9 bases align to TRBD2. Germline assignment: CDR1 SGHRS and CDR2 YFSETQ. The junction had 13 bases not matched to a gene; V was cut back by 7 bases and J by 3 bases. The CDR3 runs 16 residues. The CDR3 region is CASGGGGVAGEETQYF. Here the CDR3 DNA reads TGCGCCAGCGGTGGTGGGGGAGTAGCGGGAGAAGAGACCCAGTACTTC.

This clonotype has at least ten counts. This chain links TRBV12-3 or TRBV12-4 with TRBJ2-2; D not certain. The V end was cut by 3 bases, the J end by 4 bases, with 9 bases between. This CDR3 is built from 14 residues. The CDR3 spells CASSFRVGTGELFF. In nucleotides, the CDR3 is TGTGCCAGCAGTTTTAGGGTGGGCACCGGGGAGCTGTTTTTT.

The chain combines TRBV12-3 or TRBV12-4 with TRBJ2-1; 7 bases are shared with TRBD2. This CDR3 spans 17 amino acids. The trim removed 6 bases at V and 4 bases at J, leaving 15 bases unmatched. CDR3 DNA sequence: TGTGCCAGCAGCCTGCCCCCGGGACTACGTCAGTACAATGAGCAGTTCTTC. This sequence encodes CASSLPPGLRQYNEQFF.

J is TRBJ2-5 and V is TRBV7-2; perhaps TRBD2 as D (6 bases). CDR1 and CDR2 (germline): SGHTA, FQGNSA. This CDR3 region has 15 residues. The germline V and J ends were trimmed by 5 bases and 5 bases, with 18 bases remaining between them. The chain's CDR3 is CASSQGTHRFETQYF. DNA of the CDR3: TGTGCCAGCAGCCAAGGGACTCATCGGTTTGAGACCCAGTACTTC.

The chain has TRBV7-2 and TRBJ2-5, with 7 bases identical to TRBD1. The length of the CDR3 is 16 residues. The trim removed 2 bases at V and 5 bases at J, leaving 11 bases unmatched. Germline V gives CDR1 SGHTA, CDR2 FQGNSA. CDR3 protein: CASSLQQGRAKETQYF. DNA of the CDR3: TGTGCCAGCAGCTTACAACAGGGGAGAGCAAAGGAGACCCAGTACTTC.

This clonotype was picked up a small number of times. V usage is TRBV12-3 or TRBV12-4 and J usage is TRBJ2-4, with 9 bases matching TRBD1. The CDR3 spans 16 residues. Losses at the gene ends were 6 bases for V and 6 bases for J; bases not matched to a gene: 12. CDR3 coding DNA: TGTGCCAGCAGCTTCGGAGAGGGACAGGGCGGAAACATTCAGTACTTC. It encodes CASSFGEGQGGNIQYF.

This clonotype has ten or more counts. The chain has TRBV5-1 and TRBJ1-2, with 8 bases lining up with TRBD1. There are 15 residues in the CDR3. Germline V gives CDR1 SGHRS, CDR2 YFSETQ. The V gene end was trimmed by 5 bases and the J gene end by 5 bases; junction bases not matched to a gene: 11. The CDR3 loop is CASRRTGGRTYGYTF. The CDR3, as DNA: TGCGCCAGCAGACGAACAGGGGGAAGGACTTATGGCTACACCTTC.